Each of the 15 T cell receptor beta chains below was sequenced from the same sample in a study of CD8+ T cells in alopecia areata. It was cDNA, reverse transcribed from extracted RNA, that served as the sequencing template. TCRdb's table, derived via immunoSEQ multiplex PCR, lists solely in-frame clones and lacks some. This set yields 1,500 to 2,000 clones and no singletons; the top ten hold 52%. The sample was lesional skin. The receptors were gathered from a C3H/HeJ mouse with alopecia areata. For this mouse line, the MHC haplotype is H2-k.

This clone occurred many times. Gene names are the mouse ones. The read stops 4 residues short of the end of the CDR3; the missing end is completed from the germline J gene. The chain uses TRBV14 and TRBJ1-4; 9 bases line up with TRBD1. Germline CDR1 reads SGHDT; CDR2 reads FRDEAV. The J segment lost 4 bases and the V segment lost 5 bases, leaving 9 bases of the junction unmatched. The CDR3 sequence is 16 residues long. The sequenced part of the CDR3 DNA is TGTGCCAGCAGCCGAACGACAGGGGGTTTCAACGAA. This gives the protein CASSRTTGGFNE. The CDR3 in its entirety is CASSRTTGGFNERLFF.

As concerns this clone: Gene names are mouse gene names. The DNA ends 4 residues before the CDR3 does, and the rest of the CDR3 is filled in from the germline J gene. The V and J genes are TRBV19 and TRBJ2-5; tentative D call: TRBD2 (5 bases). Germline V CDR1 and CDR2: FNHDT, SITEND (reference sequence). The CDR3 has 11 residues. The CDR3 region is CASSLGDTQYF. The covered CDR3 bases are TGTGCCAGCAGTTTGGGGGAC.

The table lists this clone with many counts. These gene names are mouse names. The read ends 4 residues early relative to the CDR3; the germline J gene fills the gap. The rearrangement uses TRBV19 and TRBJ2-1; TRBD2 matches 7 bases. J lost 1 base, V lost 0 bases, and 4 bases had no gene match. This CDR3 has 16 amino acids. The germline gives CDR1 FNHDT, CDR2 SITEND (reference sequence). CDR3 region: CASSIVAGGNYAEQFF. CDR3 DNA, as far as it was read: TGTGCCAGCAGTATAGTGGCTGGGGGAAACTATGCT.

The table lists this clone with many counts. Any gene name here is a mouse gene name. The missing CDR3 end, 4 residues past where the read stops, is filled in from the germline J gene. The rearrangement links TRBV19 to TRBJ1-2; TRBD1 matches at 7 bases. V was clipped by 4 bases and J by 0 bases; unmatched bases: 3. The CDR3 is 14 residues long. Germline CDR1 and CDR2: FNHDT and SITEND (reference sequence). CDR3 sequence reads: CASSRDSANSDYTF. The sequenced CDR3 bases are TGTGCCAGCAGTCGGGACAGTGCAAACTCC.

This clone was found many times. Here the gene names and germline are mouse. The read ends 4 residues early relative to the CDR3; the germline J gene fills the gap. The rearrangement links TRBV13-3 to TRBJ2-1, with 8 bases fitting TRBD2. Germline CDR1 and CDR2: NNHDY and SYVADS. The length of the CDR3 is 15 residues. The ends lost 1 base at V and 3 bases at J; junction bases unmatched: 3. CDR3 amino acids: CASSDWGGVYAEQFF. CDR3 bases read: TGTGCCAGCAGTGATTGGGGGGGGGTCTATGCT.

There are many counts of this clone. Gene names are mouse gene names. Coverage ceases 4 residues before the CDR3 finishes, and the germline J gene fills in the end. The J gene is TRBJ2-7, the V gene TRBV5; 9 bases agree with TRBD1. Germline CDR1 LGHNA, CDR2 YNLKQL (reference sequence). This CDR3 is 15 amino acids long. The sequenced part of the CDR3 DNA is TGTGCCAGCAGCCAAATAGGGACAGGGAATTAT. Amino acids: CASSQIGTGNY. The CDR3, in full, reads CASSQIGTGNYEQYF.

This clone appeared a few times. Germline and genes: mouse. The CDR3 region is CASSPPGQKQLEVFF. CDR3 DNA (partial): TGTGCCAGCAGTCCTCCGGGACAAAAACAACTA. V gene TRBV19 combines with J gene TRBJ1-1; weak D call: TRBD1 (6 bases). The CDR3 end falls 4 residues outside the read, so it is completed with the germline J gene. The CDR3 length is 15 residues. From germline, CDR1 is FNHDT and CDR2 SITEND (reference sequence).

This clone was counted many times. TCRdb's protein and the translated DNA diverge at residue 10; the protein reported here is the translation of the DNA. Any gene name here is a mouse gene name. CDR3 bases read: TGTGCCAGCAAGGGACAGGGAGATTCGCCC. Amino acid sequence: CASKGQGDSP. The CDR3 reads in full as CASKGQGDSPLYF. The chain employs TRBV3 and TRBJ1-6; 9 bases are shared with TRBD1. The CDR3 extends 3 residues past the end of the read, so its final part is completed from the germline J gene. Being an ORF, TRBJ1-6 has a function that is uncertain. The CDR3 runs 13 residues. Trimming cost V 7 bases and J 8 bases; bases outside gene matches: 3. Germline loops: CDR1 SNHLY, CDR2 FYNGKV (reference sequence).

By frequency in the sample, this clone is large. DNA and listed protein disagree at residue 15, so the protein shown here was translated from the DNA. Gene labels here are mouse ones. The CDR3 goes on 3 residues after the read ends, and that part is filled in from the germline J gene. The chain links TRBV13-1 to TRBJ1-6; 11 bases are a match to TRBD1. TRBJ1-6 is filed as an ORF, its function uncertain. CDR3 length: 18 amino acids. Per the germline V gene, CDR1 is NSHNY and CDR2 is SYGAGN. V was clipped by 1 base and J by 0 bases; unmatched bases: 3. The CDR3 is CASSDSDRGHSYNSPLYF. Partial CDR3 DNA: TGTGCCAGCAGTGATTCGGACAGGGGGCATTCCTATAATTCGCCC.

This clone appeared a few times. Gene names are mouse gene names. The observed sequence ends 4 residues before the CDR3 terminus, with the missing tail filled in from the germline J gene. The chain has TRBV13-1 and TRBJ1-4; the D gene is possibly TRBD1 (6 bases). V gave up 5 bases and J gave up 1 base, with 18 bases separating them. The germline V gene encodes CDR1 NSHNY and CDR2 SYGAGN. The CDR3 is 17 amino acids. The CDR3 protein is CASSRLSGTNSNERLFF. The sequenced part of the CDR3 DNA is TGTGCCAGCAGCCGCCTCTCCGGGACAAATTCCAACGAA. The full variable domain, in which reference TRBV13-1 and TRBJ1-4 provide the parts outside the CDR3, is EAAVTQSPRNKVTVTGGNVTLSCRQTNSHNYMYWYRQDTGHGLRLIHYSYGAGNLRIGDVPDGYKATRTTQEDFFLLLELASPSQTSLYFCASSRLSGTNSNERLFFGHGTKLSVL.

Worth noting for this clone: A single base is all that separates this from a far larger clone, so a read error is likely. Gene labels here are mouse ones. The CDR3 is cut off 4 residues early in the read; its end comes from the germline J gene. The chain links TRBV17 to TRBJ2-1; 7 bases match TRBD1. Trimming removed 0 bases from V and 3 bases from J; junction bases left unmatched: 2. The CDR3 runs to 15 residues. Germline loops: CDR1 MNHDT, CDR2 YYDKIL. Partial CDR3 DNA: TGTGCTAGCAGTAGAGAGGGGACAGTCTATGCT. Translated, it gives CASSREGTVYA. The CDR3 as a whole reads CASSREGTVYAEQFF.

This clone was observed at least ten times. Genes and germline come from the mouse. CDR3 region: CASSPGTGSAEQFF. The DNA read from the CDR3 is TGTGCCAGCAGTCCTGGGACAGGGTCTGCT. The chain is built from TRBV13-3 and TRBJ2-1; 9 positions agree with TRBD1. The read gets to within 4 residues of the CDR3 end, and the germline J gene fills in the rest. The J segment lost 6 bases and the V segment lost 4 bases, leaving 5 bases of the junction unmatched. The germline V gene has CDR1 NNHDY and CDR2 SYVADS. The CDR3 is 14 residues long.

This clone was seen at least ten times. These gene names are mouse names. The CDR3 goes on 4 residues after the read ends, and that part is filled in from the germline J gene. V usage is TRBV13-2 and J usage is TRBJ1-2; a weak D match, TRBD1 (5 bases). Trimming removed 0 bases from V and 4 bases from J, with 10 bases in between. The V gene's germline CDR1 is NNHNN and CDR2 SYGAGS (reference sequence). This CDR3 is built from 14 residues. The CDR3 spells CASGDAGRGSDYTF. The sequenced CDR3 bases are TGTGCCAGCGGTGATGCAGGGAGGGGCTCC.

This clone was found many times. Gene names and germline match the mouse. The read finishes 4 residues shy of the CDR3 end, and the germline J gene is used to complete it. This chain links TRBV31 with TRBJ1-2, with 9 bases identical to TRBD1. The germline V gene has CDR1 GKSSPN and CDR2 SITVG. This CDR3 comprises 14 residues. Trimming removed 3 bases from V and 1 base from J; junction bases left unmatched: 3. CDR3 DNA, as far as it was read: TGTGCCTGGAGCCGGGACAGGGTAAACTCC. Translating gives CAWSRDRVNS. The whole CDR3 region reads CAWSRDRVNSDYTF.

Concerning this clone: Mouse gene names and germline throughout. The read is 4 residues too short to cover the CDR3 end, so that end is filled in from the germline J gene. The chain is built from TRBV15 and TRBJ1-1; D might be TRBD1 (5 bases). Germline lookup yields CDR1 SGHND and CDR2 FRSKSL. This CDR3 contains 11 residues. The sequenced CDR3 bases are TGTGCCAGCAGTCCTCAGGGA. It yields the protein CASSPQG. The full CDR3 is CASSPQGEVFF. The full variable domain, in which reference TRBV15 and TRBJ1-1 provide the parts outside the CDR3, is DAGVTQTPRHEVAEKGQTIILKCEPVSGHNDLFWYRQTKIQGLELLSYFRSKSLMEDGGAFKDRFKAEMLNSSFSTLKIQPTEPKDSAVYLCASSPQGEVFFGKGTRLTVV.